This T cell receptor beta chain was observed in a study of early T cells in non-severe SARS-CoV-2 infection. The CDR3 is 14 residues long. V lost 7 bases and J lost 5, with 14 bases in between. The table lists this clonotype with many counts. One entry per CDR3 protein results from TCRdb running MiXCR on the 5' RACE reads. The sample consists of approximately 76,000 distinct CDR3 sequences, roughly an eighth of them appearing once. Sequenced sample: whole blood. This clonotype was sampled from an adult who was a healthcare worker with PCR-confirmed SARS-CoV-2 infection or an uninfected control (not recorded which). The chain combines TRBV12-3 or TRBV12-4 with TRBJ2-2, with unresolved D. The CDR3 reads CASTSYWKTGELFF. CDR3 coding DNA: TGTGCCAGCACCTCTTACTGGAAAACCGGGGAGCTGTTTTTT.